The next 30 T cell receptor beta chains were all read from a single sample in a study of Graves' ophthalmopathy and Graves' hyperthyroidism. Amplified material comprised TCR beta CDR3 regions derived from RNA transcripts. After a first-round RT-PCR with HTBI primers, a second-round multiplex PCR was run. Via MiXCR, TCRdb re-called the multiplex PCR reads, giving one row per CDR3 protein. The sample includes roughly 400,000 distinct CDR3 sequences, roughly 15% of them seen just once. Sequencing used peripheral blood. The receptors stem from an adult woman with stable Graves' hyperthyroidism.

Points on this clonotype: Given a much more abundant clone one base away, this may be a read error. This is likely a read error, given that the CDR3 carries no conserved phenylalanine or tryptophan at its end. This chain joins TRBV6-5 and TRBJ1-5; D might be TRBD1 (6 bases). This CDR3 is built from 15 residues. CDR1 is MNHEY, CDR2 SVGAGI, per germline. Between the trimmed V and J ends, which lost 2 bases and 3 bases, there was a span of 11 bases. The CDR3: CASSYNGQTNQPQHL. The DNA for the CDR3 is TGTGCCAGCAGTTACAACGGACAGACCAATCAGCCCCAGCATTTG.

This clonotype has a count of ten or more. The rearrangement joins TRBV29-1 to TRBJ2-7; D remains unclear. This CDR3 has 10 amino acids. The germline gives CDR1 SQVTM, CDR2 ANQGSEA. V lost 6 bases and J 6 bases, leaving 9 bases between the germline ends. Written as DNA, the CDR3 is TGCAGCGTGATCGATTTCGAGCAGTACTTC. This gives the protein CSVIDFEQYF.

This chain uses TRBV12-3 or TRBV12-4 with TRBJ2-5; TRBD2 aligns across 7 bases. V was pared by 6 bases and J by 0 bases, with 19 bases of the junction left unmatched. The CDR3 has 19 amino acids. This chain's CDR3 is CASSKTPPATSDDQETQYF. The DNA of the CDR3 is TGTGCCAGCAGCAAGACCCCCCCTGCCACTAGCGACGACCAAGAGACCCAGTACTTC.

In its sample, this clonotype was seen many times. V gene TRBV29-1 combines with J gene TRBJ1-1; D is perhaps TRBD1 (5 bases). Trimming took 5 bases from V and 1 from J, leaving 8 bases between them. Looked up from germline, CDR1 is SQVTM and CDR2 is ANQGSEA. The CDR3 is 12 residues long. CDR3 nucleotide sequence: TGCAGCGTTCAGACAGCGAACACTGAAGCTTTCTTT. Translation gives CSVQTANTEAFF.

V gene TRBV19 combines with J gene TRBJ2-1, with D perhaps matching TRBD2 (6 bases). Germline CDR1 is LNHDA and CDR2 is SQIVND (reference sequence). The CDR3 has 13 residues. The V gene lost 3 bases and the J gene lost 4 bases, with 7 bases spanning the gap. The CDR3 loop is CASSMGLYNEQFF. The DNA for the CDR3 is TGTGCCAGTAGTATGGGACTGTACAATGAGCAGTTCTTC.

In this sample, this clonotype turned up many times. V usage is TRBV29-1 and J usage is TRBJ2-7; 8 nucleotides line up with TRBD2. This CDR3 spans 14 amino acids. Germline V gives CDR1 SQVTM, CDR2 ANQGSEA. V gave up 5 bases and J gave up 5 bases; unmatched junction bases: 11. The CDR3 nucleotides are TGCAGCGTTATGAGCGGGAGTTCAAACCACGAGCAGTACTTC. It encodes CSVMSGSSNHEQYF.

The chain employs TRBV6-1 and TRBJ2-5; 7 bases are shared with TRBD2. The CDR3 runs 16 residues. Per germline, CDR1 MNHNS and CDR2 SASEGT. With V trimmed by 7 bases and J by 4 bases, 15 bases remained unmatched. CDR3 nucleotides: TGTGCCAGCAAGCGGGACTTCGTGTCTGTTTCAGAGACCCAGTACTTC. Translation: CASKRDFVSVSETQYF.

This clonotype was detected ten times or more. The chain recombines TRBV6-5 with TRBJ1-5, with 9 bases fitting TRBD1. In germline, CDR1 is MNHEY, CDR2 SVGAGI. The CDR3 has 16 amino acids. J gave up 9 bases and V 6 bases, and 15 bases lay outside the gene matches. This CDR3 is CASRLRPGQGNWPQHF. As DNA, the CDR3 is TGTGCCAGCAGACTCCGACCGGGACAGGGTAATTGGCCCCAGCATTTT.

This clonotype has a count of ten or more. The CDR3 reads CASSQVMNYEQYF. For the CDR3, the DNA is TGCGCCAGCAGCCAGGTGATGAACTACGAGCAGTACTTC. This rearrangement joins TRBV4-1 to TRBJ2-7; D is unclear. The CDR3 has 13 amino acids. Germline lookup yields CDR1 MGHRA and CDR2 YSYEKL. V lost 3 bases and J 3 bases, leaving 9 bases between the germline ends.

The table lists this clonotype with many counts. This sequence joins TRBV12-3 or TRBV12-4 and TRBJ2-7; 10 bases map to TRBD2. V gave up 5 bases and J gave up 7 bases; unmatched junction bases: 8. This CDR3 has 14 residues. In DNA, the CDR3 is TGTGCCAGCAGTCCCTCAGCGGGAGGGCCGGAGCAGTACTTC. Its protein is CASSPSAGGPEQYF.

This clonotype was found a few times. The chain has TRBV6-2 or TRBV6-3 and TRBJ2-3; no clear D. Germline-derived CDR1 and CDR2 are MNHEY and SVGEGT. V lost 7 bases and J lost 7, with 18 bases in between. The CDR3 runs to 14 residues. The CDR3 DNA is TGTGCCAGCACCAAAGACAAGCCCAGGAATACGCAGTATTTT. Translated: CASTKDKPRNTQYF.

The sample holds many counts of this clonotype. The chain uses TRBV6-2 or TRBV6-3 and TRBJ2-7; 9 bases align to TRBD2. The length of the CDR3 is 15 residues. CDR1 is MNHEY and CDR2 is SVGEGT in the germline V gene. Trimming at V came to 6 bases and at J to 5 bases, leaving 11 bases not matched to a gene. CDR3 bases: TGTGCCAGCAGCGACCCCAGCGGGAGGACCCACGAGCAGTACTTC. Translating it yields CASSDPSGRTHEQYF.

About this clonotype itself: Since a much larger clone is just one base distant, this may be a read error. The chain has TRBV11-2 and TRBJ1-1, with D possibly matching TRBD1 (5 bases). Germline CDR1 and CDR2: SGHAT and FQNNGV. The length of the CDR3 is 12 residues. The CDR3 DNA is TGTGCCAGCAGCGCGCGGGGGGGTGAAGCTCTCTTT. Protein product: CASSARGGEALF.

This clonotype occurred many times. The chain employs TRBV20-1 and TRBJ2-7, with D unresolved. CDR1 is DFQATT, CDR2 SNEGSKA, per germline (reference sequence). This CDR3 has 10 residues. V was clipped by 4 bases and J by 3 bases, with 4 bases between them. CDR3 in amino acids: CSAINYEQYF. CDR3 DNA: TGCAGTGCTATCAACTACGAGCAGTACTTC.

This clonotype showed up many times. CDR3 in amino acids: CASSTRDRGPTYNYGYTF. DNA of the CDR3: TGTGCCAGCAGCACCCGGGACAGGGGGCCGACCTATAACTATGGCTACACCTTC. The rearrangement uses TRBV6-2 or TRBV6-3 and TRBJ1-2, with 12 bases lining up with TRBD1. The junction had 12 bases not matched to a gene; V was cut back by 6 bases and J by 1 base. This CDR3 is built from 18 residues. Per germline, CDR1 MNHEY and CDR2 SVGEGT.

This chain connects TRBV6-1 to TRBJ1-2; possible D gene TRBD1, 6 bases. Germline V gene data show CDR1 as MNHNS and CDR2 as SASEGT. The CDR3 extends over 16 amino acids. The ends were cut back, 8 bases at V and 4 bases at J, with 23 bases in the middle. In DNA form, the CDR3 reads TGTGCCAGCCCTCCCCGACCGGGACAAGGCCCCTATGGCTACACCTTC. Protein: CASPPRPGQGPYGYTF.

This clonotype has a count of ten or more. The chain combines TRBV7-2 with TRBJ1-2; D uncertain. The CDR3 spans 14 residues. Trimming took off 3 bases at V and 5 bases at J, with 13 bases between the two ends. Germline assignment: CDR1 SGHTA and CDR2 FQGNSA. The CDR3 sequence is CASSLSHRGYGYTF. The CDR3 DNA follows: TGTGCCAGCAGCTTGAGCCACCGTGGTTATGGCTACACCTTC.

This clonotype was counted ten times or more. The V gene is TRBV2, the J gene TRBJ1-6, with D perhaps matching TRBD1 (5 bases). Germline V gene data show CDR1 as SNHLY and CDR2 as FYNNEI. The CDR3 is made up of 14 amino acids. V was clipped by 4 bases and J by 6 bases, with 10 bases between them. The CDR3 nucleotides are TGTGCCAGCAGTGCTAAGGGGTCTAATTCACCCCTCCACTTT. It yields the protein CASSAKGSNSPLHF.

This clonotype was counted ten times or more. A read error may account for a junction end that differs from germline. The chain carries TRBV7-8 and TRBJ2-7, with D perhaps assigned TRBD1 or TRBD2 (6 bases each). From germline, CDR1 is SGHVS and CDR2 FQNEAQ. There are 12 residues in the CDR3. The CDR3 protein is CASSLIGGGRNF. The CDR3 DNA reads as TGTGCCAGCAGCTTAATAGGGGGTGGGAGGAACTTC.

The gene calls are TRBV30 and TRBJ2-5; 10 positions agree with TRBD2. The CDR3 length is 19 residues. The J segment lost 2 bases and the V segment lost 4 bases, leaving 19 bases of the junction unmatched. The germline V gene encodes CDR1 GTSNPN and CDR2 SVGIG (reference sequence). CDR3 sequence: CAWKGVRSGREATQETQYF. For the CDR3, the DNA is TGTGCCTGGAAGGGGGTGAGAAGCGGGAGGGAGGCCACACAAGAGACCCAGTACTTC.

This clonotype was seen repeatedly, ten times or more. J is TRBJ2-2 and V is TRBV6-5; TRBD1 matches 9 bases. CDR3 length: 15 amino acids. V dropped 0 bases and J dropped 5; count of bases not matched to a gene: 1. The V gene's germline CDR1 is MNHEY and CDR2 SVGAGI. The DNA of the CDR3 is TGTGCCAGCAGTTACTCGGGGACAGGGACCGGGGAGCTGTTTTTT. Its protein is CASSYSGTGTGELFF.

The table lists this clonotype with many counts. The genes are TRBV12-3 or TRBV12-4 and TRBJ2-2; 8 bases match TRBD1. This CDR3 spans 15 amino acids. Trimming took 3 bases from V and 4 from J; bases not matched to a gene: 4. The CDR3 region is CASSLGDRTTGELFF. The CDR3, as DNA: TGTGCCAGCAGTTTGGGGGACAGGACCACCGGGGAGCTGTTTTTT.

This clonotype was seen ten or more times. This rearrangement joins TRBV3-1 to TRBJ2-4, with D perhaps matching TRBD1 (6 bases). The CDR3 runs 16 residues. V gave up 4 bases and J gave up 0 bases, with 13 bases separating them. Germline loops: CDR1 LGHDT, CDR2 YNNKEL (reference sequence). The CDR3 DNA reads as TGTGCCAGCAGCCCCCAGGGGAACCTAGCCAAAAACATTCAGTACTTC. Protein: CASSPQGNLAKNIQYF.

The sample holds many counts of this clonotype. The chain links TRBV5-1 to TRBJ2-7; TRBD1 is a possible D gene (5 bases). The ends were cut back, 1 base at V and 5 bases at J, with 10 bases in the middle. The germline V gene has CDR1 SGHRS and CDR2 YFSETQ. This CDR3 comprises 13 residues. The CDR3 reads CASSLNLGDEQYF. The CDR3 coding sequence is TGCGCCAGCAGCTTGAATCTAGGGGACGAGCAGTACTTC.

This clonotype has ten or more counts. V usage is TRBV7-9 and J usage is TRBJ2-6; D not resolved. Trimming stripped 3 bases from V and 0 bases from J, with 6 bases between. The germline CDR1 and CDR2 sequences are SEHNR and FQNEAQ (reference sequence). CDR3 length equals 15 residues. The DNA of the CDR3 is TGTGCCAGCAGCTTTGGTCTCTCTGGGGCCAACGTCCTGACTTTC. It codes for CASSFGLSGANVLTF.

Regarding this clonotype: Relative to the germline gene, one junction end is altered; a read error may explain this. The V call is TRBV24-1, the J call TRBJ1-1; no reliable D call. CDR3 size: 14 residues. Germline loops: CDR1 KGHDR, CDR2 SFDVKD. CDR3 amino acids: CATSDGVGNTDAFF. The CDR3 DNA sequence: TGTGCCACCAGTGACGGGGTCGGGAACACTGATGCTTTCTTT.

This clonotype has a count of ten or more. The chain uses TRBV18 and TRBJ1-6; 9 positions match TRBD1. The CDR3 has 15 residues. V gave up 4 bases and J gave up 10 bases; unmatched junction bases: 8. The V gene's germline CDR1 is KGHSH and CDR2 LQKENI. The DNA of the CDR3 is TGTGCCAGCTCACAAGTCGGGACAGGGAGGTCACCCCTCCACTTT. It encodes CASSQVGTGRSPLHF.

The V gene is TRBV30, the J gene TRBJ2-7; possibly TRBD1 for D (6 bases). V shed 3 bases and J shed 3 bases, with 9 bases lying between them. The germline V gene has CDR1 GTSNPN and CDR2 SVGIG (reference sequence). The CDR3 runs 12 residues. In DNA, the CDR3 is TGTGCCTGGAGGAACAGGGTCTACGAGCAGTACTTC. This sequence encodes CAWRNRVYEQYF.

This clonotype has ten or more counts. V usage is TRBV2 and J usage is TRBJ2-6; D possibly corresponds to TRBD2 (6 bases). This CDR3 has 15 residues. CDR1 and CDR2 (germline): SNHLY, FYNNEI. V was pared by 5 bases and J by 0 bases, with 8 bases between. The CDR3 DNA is TGTGCCAGCAGTCGGGAGCTCTCTGGGGCCAACGTCCTGACTTTC. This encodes CASSRELSGANVLTF.

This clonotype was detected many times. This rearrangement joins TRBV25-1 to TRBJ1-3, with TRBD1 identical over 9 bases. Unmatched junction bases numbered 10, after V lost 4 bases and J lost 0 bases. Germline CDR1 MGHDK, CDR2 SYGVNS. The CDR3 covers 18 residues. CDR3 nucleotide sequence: TGTGCCAGCAGTGCGGGACAGGGAATAGGCCCCTCTGGAAACACCATATATTTT. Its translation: CASSAGQGIGPSGNTIYF. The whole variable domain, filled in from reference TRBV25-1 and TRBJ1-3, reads EADIYQTPRYLVIGTGKKITLECSQTMGHDKMYWYQQDPGMELHLIHYSYGVNSTEKGDLSSESTVSRIRTEHFPLTLESARPSHTSQYLCASSAGQGIGPSGNTIYFGEGSWLTVV.